Below, 21 T cell receptor beta chains from the same sample are listed, as sequenced in a study of T cells expressing NK-cell markers. TCRdb re-analyzed the 5' RACE reads; it lists each CDR3 protein once, without DNA. Its clone listing holds 250,000 or so distinct CDR3 sequences. Sequencing input: blood T cells: a sorted CD56 or NKG2C T cell subset, CD4+ or CD8+ T cells, or bulk PBMC T cells (not recorded which). The origin of the receptors is a woman between 18 and 69 years old in good health.

The chain couples TRBV5-1 to TRBJ1-1; TCRdb names TRBD1, which stays unverified in the absence of DNA. The CDR3 consists of 14 residues. The germline gives CDR1 SGHRS, CDR2 YFSETQ. This CDR3 is CASSWDRGRGEAFF.

The J gene is TRBJ2-5, the V gene TRBV28; TCRdb lists TRBD1, though no DNA is available to test this call. CDR1 is MDHEN and CDR2 is SYDVKM in the germline V gene. The CDR3 extends over 17 amino acids. CDR3 in amino acids: CASLTGVTVRYQETQYF.

This chain connects TRBV7-9 to TRBJ1-6; TCRdb calls TRBD1, which cannot be checked without DNA. Germline lookup yields CDR1 SEHNR and CDR2 FQNEAQ (reference sequence). The CDR3 length is 16 residues. The CDR3 region is CASSPDRGIGSSPLHF.

The chain carries TRBV4-3 and TRBJ2-1; the TCRdb call, TRBD1, lacks DNA for checking. This CDR3 has 15 amino acids. The germline CDR1 and CDR2 sequences are LGHNA and YSLEER. The CDR3 spells CASSLGQSDVDEQFF.

The chain uses TRBV6-2 or TRBV6-3 and TRBJ2-1; without DNA, the TCRdb call of TRBD1 cannot be checked. There are 15 residues in the CDR3. CDR1 is MNHEY and CDR2 is SVGEGT in the germline V gene. The CDR3 loop is CASSYEAGRGHGQFF.

The chain employs TRBV6-1 and TRBJ1-1; lacking DNA, the TRBD1 call made by TCRdb goes unchecked. CDR3 length equals 14 residues. Germline assignment: CDR1 MNHNS and CDR2 SASEGT. CDR3 in amino acids: CASRAQGENTEAFF.

The chain links TRBV30 to TRBJ2-7; there is no DNA to check the TCRdb D call of TRBD1. CDR3 length: 14 residues. From germline, CDR1 is GTSNPN and CDR2 SVGIG (reference sequence). CDR3 amino acids: CAWTRSSRTYEQYF.

This chain uses TRBV20-1 with TRBJ1-1; TCRdb proposes TRBD1, but this gene call is untestable without DNA. From germline, CDR1 is DFQATT and CDR2 SNEGSKA (reference sequence). The CDR3 runs to 15 residues. The CDR3 loop is CSARTGTGDGTEAFF.

The chain carries TRBV6-1 and TRBJ1-3; TCRdb's D gene call, TRBD1, goes unchecked for lack of DNA. This CDR3 comprises 17 residues. Germline V gene lookup returns CDR1 MNHNS and CDR2 SASEGT. CDR3 amino acids: CASSRMKGGVSGNTIYF.

The CDR3 spells CASSVEGKGSTEAFF. V gene TRBV2 combines with J gene TRBJ1-1. CDR3 length: 15 residues. Germline V gene lookup returns CDR1 SNHLY and CDR2 FYNNEI.

This chain uses TRBV6-2 or TRBV6-3 with TRBJ1-5; without DNA, the TCRdb call of TRBD1 cannot be checked. The CDR3 totals 14 residues. CDR1 is MNHEY, CDR2 SVGEGT, per germline. CDR3 sequence reads: CATLPGTANQPQHF.

The rearrangement uses TRBV29-1 and TRBJ1-1. The CDR3 is 13 amino acids. Germline CDR1 is SQVTM and CDR2 is ANQGSEA. The chain's CDR3 is CSVVPGPNTEAFF.

The chain carries TRBV12-3 or TRBV12-4 and TRBJ1-1; TCRdb selects TRBD1, and the lack of DNA leaves this call unchecked. The CDR3 length is 12 residues. CDR3: CASSPGRREAFF.

The chain carries TRBV20-1 and TRBJ2-7; TCRdb gives TRBD1 as the D gene, but with no DNA this cannot be confirmed. In germline, CDR1 is DFQATT, CDR2 SNEGSKA (reference sequence). This CDR3 region has 14 residues. CDR3 amino acids: CSADPGRLVGEQYF.

The V and J genes are TRBV5-6 and TRBJ2-5; TCRdb gives TRBD1 as the D gene, but with no DNA this cannot be confirmed. Germline lookup yields CDR1 SGHDT and CDR2 YYEEEE. The CDR3 totals 17 residues. The CDR3 is CASSLLASGGLRGTQYF.

The chain recombines TRBV27 with TRBJ2-3; TCRdb outputs TRBD2, but without DNA this stays unchecked. Looked up from germline, CDR1 is MNHEY and CDR2 is SMNVEV (reference sequence). This CDR3 is 15 amino acids long. CDR3 in amino acids: CASRSNSVSTDTQYF.

J is TRBJ2-5 and V is TRBV6-1; lacking DNA, the TRBD1 call made by TCRdb goes unchecked. CDR1 is MNHNS and CDR2 is SASEGT in the germline V gene. This CDR3 has 15 residues. Here the CDR3 reads CASSPPGIGQETQYF.

This chain links TRBV3-1 with TRBJ1-5. CDR1 is LGHDT and CDR2 is YNNKEL in the germline V gene (reference sequence). The CDR3 length is 16 residues. This chain's CDR3 is CASSQGYIVRNQPQHF.

The chain is built from TRBV20-1 and TRBJ2-7; there is no DNA to check the TCRdb D call of TRBD2. The CDR3 has 13 residues. The germline CDR1 and CDR2 sequences are DFQATT and SNEGSKA (reference sequence). The CDR3 sequence: CSVLGRAGYEQYF.

V gene TRBV29-1 combines with J gene TRBJ1-1; TCRdb calls TRBD1, which cannot be checked without DNA. This CDR3 has 13 amino acids. Germline V gene lookup returns CDR1 SQVTM and CDR2 ANQGSEA. This chain's CDR3 is CSVERAGNTEAFF.

The V gene is TRBV10-3, the J gene TRBJ1-1. The germline gives CDR1 ENHRY, CDR2 SYGVKD. The CDR3 consists of 15 residues. CDR3 sequence reads: CAISESGVLNTEAFF.